This T cell receptor beta chain was obtained from a study of cytomegalovirus exposure and HLA in healthy donors. Looking at the study overall: In a later analysis, the 130 or so validation repertoires were reported to have used the same platform as the approximately 670 first-cohort repertoires.

Sequencing was performed with immunoSEQ multiplex PCR; in TCRdb, only in-frame clones are kept and a portion is missing. The repertoire holds 110,000 to 150,000 clones, with around 88% as singletons. Findings and caveats of the study: The tendency of first-cohort TCR clusters to co-occur in the 120 or so validation repertoires was the finding of a later analysis. The classifier was said to identify cytomegalovirus status with high specificity and sensitivity. Associated with cytomegalovirus, according to the listing, were 150 to 200 TCR beta chains.

V gave up 3 bases and J gave up 8 bases; unmatched junction bases: 3. Per germline, CDR1 SGHNT and CDR2 YENEEA. The CDR3 extends over 15 amino acids. This clone was recorded only once. The antigen is not known. The TCR originated in a woman aged 18 to 35 in good health and CMV-seropositive. This chain links TRBV11-3 with TRBJ2-1; 14 bases map to TRBD2. The sequenced sample consisted of PBMCs. The CDR3 region is CASSFSGLAGDEQFF. The CDR3 DNA reads as TGTGCCAGCAGCTTTTCGGGACTAGCGGGAGATGAGCAGTTCTTC.